This entry lists 24 T cell receptor beta chains sequenced from one sample in a study of T-cell memory formation after mild COVID-19. TCRdb passed the 5' RACE reads through MiXCR, listing each CDR3 protein once. Of 470,000 or so distinct CDR3 sequences listed, roughly 20% are singletons. The sequencing sample was made of PBMCs or a T cell subset sorted from them (not recorded which). Receptors were obtained from an adult woman who had mild COVID-19 (a few samples of this study predate the infection). Cell type and time point are not known.

This clonotype was counted a few times. V usage is TRBV5-1 and J usage is TRBJ1-3, with D perhaps matching TRBD1 (6 bases). Trimming took 0 bases from V and 0 from J, leaving 10 bases between them. The CDR3 length is 16 residues. Germline-derived CDR1 and CDR2 are SGHRS and YFSETQ. In nucleotides, the CDR3 is TGCGCCAGCAGCTTGGGCACAGGGAGCTCTGGAAACACCATATATTTT. Its protein is CASSLGTGSSGNTIYF. The whole variable domain, filled in from reference TRBV5-1 and TRBJ1-3, reads KAGVTQTPRYLIKTRGQQVTLSCSPISGHRSVSWYQQTPGQGLQFLFEYFSETQRNKGNFPGRFSGRQFSNSRSEMNVSTLELGDSALYLCASSLGTGSSGNTIYFGEGSWLTVV.

V and J are TRBV12-3 or TRBV12-4 and TRBJ2-5, with 14 bases aligning to TRBD2. The J segment lost 1 base and the V segment lost 5 bases, leaving 9 bases of the junction unmatched. The CDR3 extends over 18 amino acids. CDR3 coding DNA: TGTGCCAGCAGTCCCTCGCGGACTAGCGGGGGGTCCCAAGAGACCCAGTACTTC. Translated: CASSPSRTSGGSQETQYF.

The chain combines TRBV12-3 or TRBV12-4 with TRBJ2-3; D is unclear. The V end lost 6 bases, the J end lost 0 bases, and 7 bases lay between the germline ends. This CDR3 is built from 13 residues. CDR3 region: CASRALSTDTQYF. CDR3 in DNA: TGTGCCAGCAGGGCCCTCAGCACAGATACGCAGTATTTT.

This clonotype was counted a few times. This chain uses TRBV5-5 with TRBJ2-3, with D unclear. V was clipped by 4 bases and J by 2 bases, with 11 bases between them. Looked up from germline, CDR1 is SGHKS and CDR2 is YYEKEE (reference sequence). The CDR3 totals 14 residues. CDR3 in DNA: TGTGCCAGCAGCGCCAAAATCGACACAGATACGCAGTATTTT. It encodes CASSAKIDTDTQYF.

This clonotype was detected a few times. The chain combines TRBV27 with TRBJ1-6, with D perhaps TRBD1 (5 bases). CDR3 length: 13 residues. The germline gives CDR1 MNHEY, CDR2 SMNVEV (reference sequence). Trimming cost V 3 bases and J 13 bases, with 13 bases left between them. CDR3 protein: CASSLVAGRPLHF. In DNA, the CDR3 is TGTGCCAGCAGTTTGGTAGCAGGGCGGCCCCTCCACTTT.

V gene TRBV2 combines with J gene TRBJ2-2; 8 bases align to TRBD2. CDR1 and CDR2 from the germline V gene are SNHLY and FYNNEI. J lost 11 bases, V lost 1 base, and 12 bases had no gene match. This CDR3 contains 16 residues. DNA for the CDR3: TGTGCCAGCAGTGAAGAAGGGGCTTCCGGGGGGGCCGAGCTGTTTTTT. Encoded protein: CASSEEGASGGAELFF. Variable domain in full (rest from reference TRBV2 and TRBJ2-2): EPEVTQTPSHQVTQMGQEVILRCVPISNHLYFYWYRQILGQKVEFLVSFYNNEISEKSEIFDDQFSVERPDGSNFTLKIRSTKLEDSAMYFCASSEEGASGGAELFFGEGSRLTVL.

This chain links TRBV6-2 or TRBV6-3 with TRBJ2-1; 9 bases fit TRBD1. Trimming at V came to 6 bases and at J to 3 bases, leaving 6 bases not matched to a gene. From germline, CDR1 is MNHEY and CDR2 SVGEGT. The CDR3 runs 15 residues. DNA of the CDR3: TGTGCCAGCAGCCGGGACAGGGTCCTCTACAATGAGCAGTTCTTC. It specifies CASSRDRVLYNEQFF.

This clonotype was detected many times. The chain links TRBV4-2 to TRBJ1-2; D unclear. Trimming shortened V by 1 base and J by 0 bases, and 6 bases separated the two germline ends. The germline gives CDR1 LGHNA, CDR2 YNFKEQ. The CDR3 runs 14 residues. CDR3 bases: TGTGCCAGCAGCCAAGGAGGAGCTAACTATGGCTACACCTTC. Translating gives CASSQGGANYGYTF.

This clonotype was recorded a few times. This sequence joins TRBV19 and TRBJ2-4; no firm D call. V lost 1 base and J lost 0, with 10 bases in between. Per the germline V gene, CDR1 is LNHDA and CDR2 is SQIVND (reference sequence). This CDR3 has 16 residues. The CDR3 DNA follows: TGTGCCAGTAGTATAGTTGCAGGCTTAGCCAAAAACATTCAGTACTTC. Translation gives CASSIVAGLAKNIQYF.

This clonotype turned up a few times. CDR3 in DNA: TGTGCCAGCAGCCAAGGACGAGGGCCTCGGAATGAGCAGTTCTTC. Amino acid sequence: CASSQGRGPRNEQFF. V gene TRBV14 combines with J gene TRBJ2-1; possibly TRBD2 for D (5 bases). The germline V gene has CDR1 SGHDN and CDR2 FVKESK. V was cut by 1 base and J by 7 bases, with 14 bases left in between. This CDR3 is built from 15 residues.

This clonotype has ten or more counts. A read error may be the cause here, since a much bigger clone is one base away. The chain has TRBV13 and TRBJ2-7, with D possibly TRBD2 on 5 matching bases. Germline V gene sequence: CDR1 PRHDT, CDR2 FYEKMQ (reference sequence). Between the trimmed V and J ends, which lost 3 bases and 3 bases, there was a span of 6 bases. CDR3 length: 12 amino acids. CDR3 sequence: CASSLDFYEQYF. The CDR3 region has the DNA TGTGCCAGCAGCTTGGACTTCTACGAGCAGTACTTC.

This clonotype was counted many times. The chain employs TRBV19 and TRBJ1-5; D remains unclear. The CDR3 has 13 residues. Germline V gene lookup returns CDR1 LNHDA and CDR2 SQIVND (reference sequence). Trimming cost V 5 bases and J 4 bases, with 9 bases left between them. The CDR3 protein is CASSPGSNQPQHF. The CDR3 bases are TGTGCCAGTAGTCCCGGGTCTAATCAGCCCCAGCATTTT.

This chain joins TRBV7-8 and TRBJ1-2; D gene ambiguous. This CDR3 is 13 amino acids long. CDR1 and CDR2 (germline): SGHVS, FQNEAQ. V was clipped by 6 bases and J by 3 bases, with 11 bases between them. The CDR3 sequence: CASRDEGYYGYTF. As DNA, the CDR3 is TGTGCCAGCAGGGACGAGGGCTACTATGGCTACACCTTC.

This clonotype was found a few times. The J gene is TRBJ2-5, the V gene TRBV7-9; TRBD2 matches at 8 bases. The V gene end was trimmed by 7 bases and the J gene end by 5 bases; junction bases not matched to a gene: 6. This CDR3 has 13 amino acids. Germline CDR1 SEHNR, CDR2 FQNEAQ (reference sequence). The CDR3 loop reads CASTAGGDETQYF. Here the CDR3 DNA reads TGTGCCAGCACCGCCGGGGGGGACGAGACCCAGTACTTC.

This clonotype occurred a few times. This sequence joins TRBV6-5 and TRBJ2-1, with 8 bases aligning to TRBD2. This CDR3 comprises 15 residues. The V segment lost 6 bases and the J segment 4 bases; nucleotides outside the gene matches: 8. In germline, CDR1 is MNHEY, CDR2 SVGAGI. CDR3 sequence: CASSLIAGNYNEQFF. CDR3 bases: TGTGCCAGCAGCCTCATAGCGGGGAATTACAATGAGCAGTTCTTC.

The rearrangement links TRBV12-3 or TRBV12-4 to TRBJ1-1, with a tentative D call TRBD1 (6 bases). This CDR3 contains 15 residues. Trimming shortened V by 5 bases and J by 0 bases, and 13 bases separated the two germline ends. CDR3 in amino acids: CASSIRQDLNTEAFF. The CDR3 region has the DNA TGTGCCAGCAGTATAAGACAGGACTTGAACACTGAAGCTTTCTTT.

This clonotype was recorded many times. This rearrangement joins TRBV7-3 to TRBJ2-3; TRBD2 matches 12 bases. Germline V gene sequence: CDR1 SGHTA, CDR2 FQGTGA. With 5 bases clipped from V and 6 bases from J, the junction kept 9 bases outside the gene matches. The CDR3 covers 16 residues. The CDR3 loop is CASSKTSGGPLDTQYF. As DNA, the CDR3 is TGTGCCAGCAGCAAGACTAGCGGGGGCCCCTTGGATACGCAGTATTTT.

The chain has TRBV7-2 and TRBJ2-1; D could derive from TRBD1 or TRBD2 (7 bases each). There are 18 residues in the CDR3. Trimming cost V 1 base and J 2 bases, with 18 bases left between them. CDR1 and CDR2 (germline): SGHTA, FQGNSA. CDR3 sequence reads: CASSLGGPGGGAYNEQFF. The CDR3 DNA reads TGTGCCAGCAGCTTAGGAGGTCCAGGGGGAGGGGCCTACAATGAGCAGTTCTTC.

Only a few counts were recorded for this clonotype. The rearrangement joins TRBV27 to TRBJ1-1, with 7 positions matching TRBD1. Germline lookup yields CDR1 MNHEY and CDR2 SMNVEV (reference sequence). V gave up 0 bases and J gave up 1 base; unmatched junction bases: 2. The CDR3 sequence is 15 residues long. CDR3 nucleotides: TGTGCCAGCAGTTTATCGCAGGGGGGGAACACTGAAGCTTTCTTT. Translating it yields CASSLSQGGNTEAFF.

This chain connects TRBV27 to TRBJ2-5; 12 positions match TRBD2. CDR3 length equals 15 residues. Germline values: CDR1 MNHEY, CDR2 SMNVEV (reference sequence). V shed 5 bases, J shed 5 bases, and the junction held 6 bases outside the gene matches. CDR3 loop: CASSPRTSGVETQYF. The DNA for the CDR3 is TGTGCCAGCAGTCCCCGGACTAGCGGGGTGGAGACCCAGTACTTC.

This clonotype came up a few times. This sequence joins TRBV18 and TRBJ2-3; 9 nucleotides line up with TRBD1. The junction had 10 bases not matched to a gene; V was cut back by 3 bases and J by 6 bases. Germline V gene sequence: CDR1 KGHSH, CDR2 LQKENI. CDR3 length equals 16 residues. CDR3 protein: CASSPVGGQGPDTQYF. CDR3 nucleotide sequence: TGTGCCAGCTCACCCGTAGGGGGACAGGGTCCTGATACGCAGTATTTT.

The V gene is TRBV29-1, the J gene TRBJ1-1, with 8 nucleotides matching TRBD1. Germline V lookup: CDR1 SQVTM, CDR2 ANQGSEA. J lost 1 base, V lost 4 bases, and 5 bases had no gene match. The CDR3 runs 14 residues. CDR3 sequence reads: CSVVQGASNTEAFF. Written as DNA, the CDR3 is TGCAGCGTTGTCCAGGGGGCGTCGAACACTGAAGCTTTCTTT.

The chain combines TRBV20-1 with TRBJ1-2; 8 nucleotides agree with TRBD1. The CDR3 sequence is 12 residues long. Trimming at V came to 5 bases and at J to 4 bases, leaving 3 bases not matched to a gene. Germline values: CDR1 DFQATT, CDR2 SNEGSKA (reference sequence). In DNA, the CDR3 is TGCAGTGCTCACAGGGGGATCTATGGCTACACCTTC. Translating it yields CSAHRGIYGYTF.

The chain joins TRBV3-1 to TRBJ1-1, with 8 positions matching TRBD1. The V and J ends lost 1 base and 0 bases, in that order; junction bases with no gene match: 4. The CDR3 totals 16 residues. CDR1 is LGHDT and CDR2 is YNNKEL in the germline V gene (reference sequence). CDR3 residues: CASSQGTGGMNTEAFF. The CDR3 DNA sequence: TGTGCCAGCAGCCAAGGCACAGGGGGAATGAACACTGAAGCTTTCTTT.